This record concerns one T cell receptor (beta chain) sequence. Its antigen is unidentified. The data are from a study of OX40 agonist ivuxolimab in advanced cancers. Study-level background: The dose-escalation group included hepatocellular carcinoma, melanoma, renal cell carcinoma and head and neck cancer. Study-wide results and limits: Normalized expansion of T-cell clones was also low for some nonresponders. At 0.1-3.0 mg/kg, partial responders had clonal expansion among the lowest observed. Within 6 weeks, CD4+ and CD8+ blood T cells expanded clonally at 0.1 to 3.0 mg/kg.

The trim removed 3 bases at V and 13 bases at J, leaving 12 bases unmatched. The germline V gene encodes CDR1 LNHNV and CDR2 YYDKDF (reference sequence). This CDR3 is 14 amino acids long. The data were produced by immunoSEQ multiplex PCR, yet TCRdb's version contains in-frame clones alone and is incomplete. The sample holds roughly 93,000 clones, just over 90% seen once. Sequenced material: CD4+ or CD8+ T cells sorted from blood, taken in a trial of the OX40 agonist ivuxolimab. This clonotype was obtained from an adult with an advanced solid tumor such as melanoma, head and neck, liver or kidney cancer. V usage is TRBV15 and J usage is TRBJ1-1; TRBD1 aligns across 9 bases. CDR3 amino acids: CATSSGDREEKSFF. The CDR3 coding sequence is TGTGCCACCAGCAGCGGGGACAGGGAGGAAAAGAGTTTCTTT.